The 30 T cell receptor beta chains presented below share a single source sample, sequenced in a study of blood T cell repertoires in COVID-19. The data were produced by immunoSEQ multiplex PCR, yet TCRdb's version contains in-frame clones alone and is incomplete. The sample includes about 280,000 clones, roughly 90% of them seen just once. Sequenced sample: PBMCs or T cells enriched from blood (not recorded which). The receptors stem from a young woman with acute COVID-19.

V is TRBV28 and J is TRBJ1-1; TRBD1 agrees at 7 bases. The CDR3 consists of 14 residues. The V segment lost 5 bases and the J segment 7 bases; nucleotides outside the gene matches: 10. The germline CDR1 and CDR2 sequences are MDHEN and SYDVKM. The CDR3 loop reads CASSDRVVLDEAFF. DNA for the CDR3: TGTGCCAGCAGTGACAGGGTGGTACTTGATGAAGCTTTCTTT.

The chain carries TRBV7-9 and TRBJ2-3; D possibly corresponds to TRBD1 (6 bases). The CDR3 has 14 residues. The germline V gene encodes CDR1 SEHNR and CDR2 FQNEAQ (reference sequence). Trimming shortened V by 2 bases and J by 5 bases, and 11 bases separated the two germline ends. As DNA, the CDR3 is TGTGCCAGCAGCTTATTAGGGGGAGTAGATACGCAGTATTTT. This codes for CASSLLGGVDTQYF. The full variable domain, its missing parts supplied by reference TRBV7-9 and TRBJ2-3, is DTGVSQNPRHKITKRGQNVTFRCDPISEHNRLYWYRQTLGQGPEFLTYFQNEAQLEKSRLLSDRFSAERPKGSFSTLEIQRTEQGDSAMYLCASSLLGGVDTQYFGPGTRLTVL.

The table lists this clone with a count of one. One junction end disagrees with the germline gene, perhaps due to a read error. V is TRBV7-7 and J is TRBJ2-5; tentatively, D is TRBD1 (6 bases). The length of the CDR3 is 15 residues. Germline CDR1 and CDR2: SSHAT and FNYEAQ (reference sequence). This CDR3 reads CASSLARRRGETQYF. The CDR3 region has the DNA TGTGCTAGCAGCTTAGCGCGGCGCAGGGGCGAGACCCAGTACTTC.

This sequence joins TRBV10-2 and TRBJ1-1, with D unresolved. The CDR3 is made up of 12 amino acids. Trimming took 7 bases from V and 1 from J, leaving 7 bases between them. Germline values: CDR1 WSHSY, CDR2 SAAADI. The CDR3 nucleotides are TGCGCCAGCACCCCGTCGAACACTGAAGCTTTCTTT. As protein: CASTPSNTEAFF.

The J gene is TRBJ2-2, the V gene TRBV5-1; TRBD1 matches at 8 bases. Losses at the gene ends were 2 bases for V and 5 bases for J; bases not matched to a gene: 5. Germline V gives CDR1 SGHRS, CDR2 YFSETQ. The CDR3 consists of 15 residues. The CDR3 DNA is TGCGCCAGCAGCTTTGGCAGGGGGCGAACCGGGGAGCTGTTTTTT. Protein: CASSFGRGRTGELFF.

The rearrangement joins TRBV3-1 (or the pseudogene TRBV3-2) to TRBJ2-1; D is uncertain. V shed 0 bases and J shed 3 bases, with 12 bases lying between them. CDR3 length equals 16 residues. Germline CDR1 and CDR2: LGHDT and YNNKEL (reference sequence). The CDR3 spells CASSQEVQYNYNEQFF. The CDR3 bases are TGTGCCAGCAGCCAAGAAGTCCAGTACAACTACAATGAGCAGTTCTTC.

The CDR3 DNA reads as TGTGCCTGGAGTGCCGCCGGACACTTCGGAGAGACCCAGTACTTC. It translates to CAWSAAGHFGETQYF. This chain links TRBV30 with TRBJ2-5; possibly TRBD1 for D (5 bases). The CDR3 has 15 amino acids. CDR1 GTSNPN and CDR2 SVGIG come from the germline V gene (reference sequence). V lost 1 base and J lost 4, with 16 bases in between.

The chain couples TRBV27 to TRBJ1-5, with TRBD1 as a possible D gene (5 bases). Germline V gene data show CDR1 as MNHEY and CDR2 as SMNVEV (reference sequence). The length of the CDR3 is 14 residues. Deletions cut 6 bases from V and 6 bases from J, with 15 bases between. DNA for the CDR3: TGTGCCAGCAGGCGTTACCAGGGTGGTCAGCCCCAGCATTTT. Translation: CASRRYQGGQPQHF.

The CDR3 DNA reads as TGTGCCAGCAGCTTGGTTTGGTGGAGTGAGACCCAGTACTTC. Protein: CASSLVWWSETQYF. The chain combines TRBV5-8 with TRBJ2-5; D is unclear. CDR3 length: 14 amino acids. Trimming cost V 0 bases and J 5 bases, with 11 bases left between them. CDR1 and CDR2 from the germline V gene are SGHTS and YDEGEE.

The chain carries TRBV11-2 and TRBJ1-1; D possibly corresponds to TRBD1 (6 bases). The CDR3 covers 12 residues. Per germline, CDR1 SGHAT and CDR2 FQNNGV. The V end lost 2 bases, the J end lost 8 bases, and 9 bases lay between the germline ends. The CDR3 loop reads CASSLTGIEAFF. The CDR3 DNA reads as TGTGCCAGCAGCTTAACAGGGATAGAAGCTTTCTTT.

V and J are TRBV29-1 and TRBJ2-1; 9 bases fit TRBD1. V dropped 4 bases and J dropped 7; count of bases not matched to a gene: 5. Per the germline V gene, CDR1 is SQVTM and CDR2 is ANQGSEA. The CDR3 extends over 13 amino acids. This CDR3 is CSVARTGANEQFF. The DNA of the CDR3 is TGCAGCGTTGCCCGGACAGGGGCTAATGAGCAGTTCTTC.

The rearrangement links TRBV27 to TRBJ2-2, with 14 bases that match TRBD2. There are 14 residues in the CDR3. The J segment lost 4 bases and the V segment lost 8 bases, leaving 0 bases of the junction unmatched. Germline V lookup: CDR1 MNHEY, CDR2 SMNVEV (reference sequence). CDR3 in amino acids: CASGTSGSTGELFF. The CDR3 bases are TGTGCCAGCGGGACTAGCGGGAGCACCGGGGAGCTGTTTTTT.

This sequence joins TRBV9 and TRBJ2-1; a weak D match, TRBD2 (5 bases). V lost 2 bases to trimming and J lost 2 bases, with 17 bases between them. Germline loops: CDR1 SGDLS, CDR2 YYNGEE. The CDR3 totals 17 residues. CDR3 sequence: CASSVAHRERAYNEQFF. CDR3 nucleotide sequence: TGTGCCAGCAGCGTGGCCCACCGAGAGAGGGCCTACAATGAGCAGTTCTTC.

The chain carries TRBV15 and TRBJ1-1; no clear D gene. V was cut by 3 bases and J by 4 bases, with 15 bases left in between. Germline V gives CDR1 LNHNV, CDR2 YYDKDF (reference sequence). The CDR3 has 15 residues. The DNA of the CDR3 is TGTGCCACCAGCAGTTCAGGCATTATGGGCACTGAAGCTTTCTTT. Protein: CATSSSGIMGTEAFF. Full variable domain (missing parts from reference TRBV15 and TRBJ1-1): DAMVIQNPRYQVTQFGKPVTLSCSQTLNHNVMYWYQQKSSQAPKLLFHYYDKDFNNEADTPDNFQSRRPNTSFCFLDIRSPGLGDTAMYLCATSSSGIMGTEAFFGQGTRLTVV.

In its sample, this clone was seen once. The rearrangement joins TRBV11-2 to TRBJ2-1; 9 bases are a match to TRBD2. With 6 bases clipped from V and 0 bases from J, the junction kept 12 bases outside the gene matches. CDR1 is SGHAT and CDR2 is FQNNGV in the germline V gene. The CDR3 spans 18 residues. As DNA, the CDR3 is TGTGCCAGCAGGGCGGCGGGGGGGGTCCCGAGCTCCTACAATGAGCAGTTCTTC. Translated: CASRAAGGVPSSYNEQFF.

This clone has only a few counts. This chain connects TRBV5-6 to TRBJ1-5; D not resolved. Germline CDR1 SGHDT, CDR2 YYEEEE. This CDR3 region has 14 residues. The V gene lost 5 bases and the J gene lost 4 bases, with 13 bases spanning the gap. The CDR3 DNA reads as TGTGCCAGCAGTCTGGGGAGCATGAATCAGCCCCAGCATTTT. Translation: CASSLGSMNQPQHF.

The chain's CDR3 is CASSLWAGGEITEAFF. For the CDR3, the DNA is TGTGCCAGCAGCTTATGGGCAGGGGGCGAGATAACTGAAGCTTTCTTT. The genes are TRBV7-9 and TRBJ1-1; 8 bases match TRBD1. The CDR3 is made up of 16 amino acids. Trimming at V came to 2 bases and at J to 5 bases, leaving 10 bases not matched to a gene. CDR1 and CDR2 (germline): SEHNR, FQNEAQ (reference sequence).

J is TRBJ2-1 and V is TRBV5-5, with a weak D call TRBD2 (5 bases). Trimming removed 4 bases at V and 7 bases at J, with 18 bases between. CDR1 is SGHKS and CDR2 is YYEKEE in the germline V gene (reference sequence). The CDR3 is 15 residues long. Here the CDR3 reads CASSEPDSSWNEQFF. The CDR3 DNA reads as TGTGCCAGCAGCGAACCGGACTCCTCGTGGAATGAGCAGTTCTTC. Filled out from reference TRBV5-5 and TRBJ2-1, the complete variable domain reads DAGVTQSPTHLIKTRGQQVTLRCSPISGHKSVSWYQQVLGQGPQFIFQYYEKEERGRGNFPDRFSARQFPNYSSELNVNALLLGDSALYLCASSEPDSSWNEQFFGPGTRLTVL.

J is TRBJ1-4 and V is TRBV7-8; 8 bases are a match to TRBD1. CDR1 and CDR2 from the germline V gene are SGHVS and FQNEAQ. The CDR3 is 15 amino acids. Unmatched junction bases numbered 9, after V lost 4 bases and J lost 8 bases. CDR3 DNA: TGTGCCAGCAGCTCAGGGACAGGACTTGGGGAAAAACTGTTTTTT. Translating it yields CASSSGTGLGEKLFF.

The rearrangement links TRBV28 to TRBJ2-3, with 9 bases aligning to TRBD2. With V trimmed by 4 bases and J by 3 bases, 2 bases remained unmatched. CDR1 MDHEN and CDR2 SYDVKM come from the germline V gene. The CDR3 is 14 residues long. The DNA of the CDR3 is TGTGCCAGCAGTTCTAGCGGGACAACAGATACGCAGTATTTT. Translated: CASSSSGTTDTQYF.

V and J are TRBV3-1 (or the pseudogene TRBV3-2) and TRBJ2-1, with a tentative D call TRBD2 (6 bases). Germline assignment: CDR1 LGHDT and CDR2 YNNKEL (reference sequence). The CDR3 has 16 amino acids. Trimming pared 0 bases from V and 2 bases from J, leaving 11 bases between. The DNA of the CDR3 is TGTGCCAGCAGCCAAGAATTGCCGGGAGCCTACAATGAGCAGTTCTTC. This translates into CASSQELPGAYNEQFF.

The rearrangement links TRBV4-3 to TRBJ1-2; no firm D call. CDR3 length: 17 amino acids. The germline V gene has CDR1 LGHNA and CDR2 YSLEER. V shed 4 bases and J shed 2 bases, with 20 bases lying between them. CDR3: CASSPKRLADVNYGYTF. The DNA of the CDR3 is TGCGCCAGCAGCCCTAAGAGGCTCGCTGACGTCAACTATGGCTACACCTTC.

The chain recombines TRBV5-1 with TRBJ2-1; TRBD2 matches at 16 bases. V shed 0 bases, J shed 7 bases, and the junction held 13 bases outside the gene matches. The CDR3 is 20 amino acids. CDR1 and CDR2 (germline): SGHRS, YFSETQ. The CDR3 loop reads CASSLGGTAGLAGGLNEQFF. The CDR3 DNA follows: TGCGCCAGCAGCTTGGGAGGGACCGCGGGACTAGCGGGAGGGCTTAATGAGCAGTTCTTC.

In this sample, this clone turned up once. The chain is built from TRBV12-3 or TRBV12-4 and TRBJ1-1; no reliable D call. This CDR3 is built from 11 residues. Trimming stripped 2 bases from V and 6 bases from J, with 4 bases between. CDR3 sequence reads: CASSLFAEAFF. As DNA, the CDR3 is TGTGCCAGCAGTTTATTCGCTGAAGCTTTCTTT.

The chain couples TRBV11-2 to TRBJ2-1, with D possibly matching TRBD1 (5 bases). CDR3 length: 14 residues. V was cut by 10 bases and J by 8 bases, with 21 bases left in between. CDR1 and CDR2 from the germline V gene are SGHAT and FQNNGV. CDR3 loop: CANPSGAFSYEQFF. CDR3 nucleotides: TGTGCCAACCCTAGTGGGGCATTTTCATATGAGCAGTTCTTC.

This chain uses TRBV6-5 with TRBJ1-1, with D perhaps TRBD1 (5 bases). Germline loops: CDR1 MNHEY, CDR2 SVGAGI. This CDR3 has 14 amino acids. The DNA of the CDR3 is TGTGCTAGCGGGGTGAGGGGAGGGAGCACTGAAGCTTTCTTT. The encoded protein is CASGVRGGSTEAFF.

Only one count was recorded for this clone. CDR3 coding DNA: TGTGCCAGCAGTTTACCGGGACAGGGGTCGGAAGAGACCCAGTACTTC. It yields the protein CASSLPGQGSEETQYF. The chain employs TRBV28 and TRBJ2-5; 10 positions match TRBD1. Trimming at V came to 2 bases and at J to 3 bases, leaving 6 bases not matched to a gene. The CDR3 has 16 residues. The germline V gene encodes CDR1 MDHEN and CDR2 SYDVKM.

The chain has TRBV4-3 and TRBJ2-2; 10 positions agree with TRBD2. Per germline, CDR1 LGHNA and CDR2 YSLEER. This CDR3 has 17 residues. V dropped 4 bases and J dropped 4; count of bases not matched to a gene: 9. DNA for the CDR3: TGCGCCAGCAGCCCCTTTGGGAGCGGGGGGGGCACCGGGGAGCTGTTTTTT. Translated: CASSPFGSGGGTGELFF.

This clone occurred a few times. CDR3 sequence reads: CASSHQGHSPLHF. Here the CDR3 DNA reads TGCGCCAGCAGCCACCAGGGGCATTCACCCCTCCACTTT. This rearrangement joins TRBV4-3 to TRBJ1-6, with a weak D call TRBD1 (6 bases). Trimming shortened V by 3 bases and J by 8 bases, and 8 bases separated the two germline ends. Germline lookup yields CDR1 LGHNA and CDR2 YSLEER. The CDR3 is 13 residues long.

CDR3 loop: CASSADSRGGLEQYF. In DNA, the CDR3 is TGTGCCAGCAGCGCGGACAGCCGCGGGGGTTTAGAGCAGTACTTC. This chain joins TRBV6-4 and TRBJ2-7; a weak D match, TRBD2 (7 bases). Germline lookup yields CDR1 MRHNA and CDR2 SNTAGT. V was trimmed by 6 bases and J by 7 bases, leaving 22 bases between them. This CDR3 spans 15 amino acids.